This T cell receptor (beta chain) is drawn from a study of blood T cell repertoires in COVID-19 (dated by TCRdb to 2020 to 2021). With regard to the full study: Samples from collaborators originated in the United States, Italy and Spain and spanned both the acute and convalescent phases of COVID-19. The repertoires were made available in a free public database intended to serve as a resource for research on the immune response to SARS-CoV-2. Deeply sampled blood TCRbeta repertoires from subjects exposed to, actively infected with, or recovered from COVID-19 were included in the dataset. Where available, HLA class I and class II types were obtained from metadata supplied by the sample provider rather than from assay-based typing. Samples came from the ongoing ImmuneRACE study (first 160 participants) plus 1,254 subjects from 6 global collaborators. The sample metadata nearly always contained a de-identified subject ID, COVID-19 status, age in years and sex. The prospective study material was composed of cDNA or gDNA derived from T cells, B-cell-depleted T cells, or PBMCs. Summary of the overall study and its limitations: Clinical and demographic metadata were provided uncurated, with the amount varying by source and participant.

TCRbeta CDR3 regions were amplified from genomic DNA using the immunoSEQ Assay, a bias-controlled multiplex PCR. The study's processing was this. The number of nucleated cells in each sample was estimated by amplification of reference gene primers within the assay. To quantify the absolute abundance of each unique TCRbeta CDR3 rearrangement, sequence reads were collapsed and filtered. For each sample, productive Simpson clonality was calculated by taking the square root of Simpson's diversity index across productive rearrangements. TCRdb mirrors the immuneACCESS table, restricted to in-frame sequences. Some clones are absent from its copies; in checked studies, under half trace to an unresolved V gene, and the reason for the others is unknown. V, J and clone size are those of that table, while D and trimming were read from the DNA. In all, the sample holds around 140,000 clones, and 75% to 85% of those were seen once. The leading ten clones occupy around 9.6% of the sample.

The germline ends are 14 bases apart after V is trimmed by 6 bases and J by 0 bases. CDR1 is given as MNHEY and CDR2 as SVGEGT, both from the germline V gene. Taken from cysteine to phenylalanine, the CDR3 has 15 residues. Only CDR3 DNA is held: 45 bases, read in frame from base 1. Collaborating institutions collected whole blood in K2EDTA tubes following their own protocols. For TCRbeta analysis, collaborators shipped samples in one of three forms: frozen whole blood, isolated PBMCs, or DNA extracted from either of those sample types. Concerning this clone itself: Its antigen remains unidentified. No clone much larger than this one lies a single base away; base qualities are absent.

This receptor was identified in a man aged 55-75 years with active or convalescent COVID-19. The sample comprised peripheral blood. The sequence links TRBV6-2 or TRBV6-3 to TRBJ1-1; too little of a D gene remains to name it. The DNA sequence follows: TGTGCCAGCAGCTCCCTCGGGGAGATGAACACTGAAGCTTTCTTT. This gives the protein CASSSLGEMNTEAFF.